The sequence of this T cell receptor (beta chain) was determined in a study of OX40 agonist ivuxolimab in advanced cancers. Assay: immunoSEQ multiplex PCR; the TCRdb copy retains only in-frame clones and omits some. The repertoire consists of tens of thousands of clones, with about 88% occurring once and the leading ten covering about 0.2%. This clone was observed a single time. The germline V gene encodes CDR1 LNHDA and CDR2 SQIVND (reference sequence). Deletions cut 3 bases from V and 6 bases from J, with 17 bases between. CDR3 length: 15 amino acids. The chain couples TRBV19 to TRBJ1-2, with D possibly TRBD1 on 6 matching bases. This receptor was taken from an adult with an advanced solid tumor such as melanoma, head and neck, liver or kidney cancer. The input for sequencing was CD4+ or CD8+ T cells sorted from blood, taken in a trial of the OX40 agonist ivuxolimab. CDR3 region: CASSILGTGKNGYTF. CDR3 nucleotide sequence: TGTGCCAGTAGTATTTTGGGTACAGGGAAGAATGGCTACACCTTC.